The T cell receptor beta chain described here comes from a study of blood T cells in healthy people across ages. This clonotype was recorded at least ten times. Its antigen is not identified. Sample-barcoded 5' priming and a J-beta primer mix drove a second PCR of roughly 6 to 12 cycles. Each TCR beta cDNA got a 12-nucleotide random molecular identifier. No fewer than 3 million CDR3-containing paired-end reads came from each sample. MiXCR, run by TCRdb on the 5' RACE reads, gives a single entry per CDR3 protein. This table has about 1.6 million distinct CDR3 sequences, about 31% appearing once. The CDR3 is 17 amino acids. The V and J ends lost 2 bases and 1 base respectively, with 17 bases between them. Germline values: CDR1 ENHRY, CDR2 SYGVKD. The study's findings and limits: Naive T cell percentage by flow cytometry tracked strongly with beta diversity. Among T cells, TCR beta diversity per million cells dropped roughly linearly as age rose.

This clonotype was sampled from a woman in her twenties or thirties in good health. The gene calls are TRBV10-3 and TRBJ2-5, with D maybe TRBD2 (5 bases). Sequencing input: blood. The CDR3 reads CAISENRGLPGQETQYF. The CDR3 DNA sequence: TGTGCCATCAGTGAGAATCGAGGACTTCCCGGCCAAGAGACCCAGTACTTC.